The 10 T cell receptor beta chains below were found in one sample sequenced in a study of CD8+CD57+ T cells in acquired aplastic anemia. For CDR3 and TCR beta VDJ profiling, genomic DNA was the template used. TCRdb used MiXCR to reprocess the reads, holding one entry per CDR3 protein. This sample has tens of thousands of distinct CDR3 sequences, with around 80% found just once. Sequencing was performed on sorted CD4+, CD8+, or CD8+CD57+ T cells (not recorded which) from PBMCs. These receptors originate from a human donor in good health, serving as a control.

This rearrangement joins TRBV12-3 or TRBV12-4 to TRBJ2-5; D is unclear. This CDR3 is 13 amino acids long. Trimming left V 0 bases short and J 5 bases short, with 7 bases between. CDR3: CASSLALSETQYF. The CDR3 bases are TGTGCCAGCAGTTTAGCGCTGTCGGAGACCCAGTACTTC.

The genes are TRBV5-1 and TRBJ1-6; D remains unclear. The CDR3 contains 14 residues. Germline V gene data show CDR1 as SGHRS and CDR2 as YFSETQ. Trimming left V 0 bases short and J 7 bases short, with 8 bases between. The CDR3 region is CASSLGHQNSPLHF. The CDR3 DNA reads as TGCGCCAGCAGCTTGGGGCACCAAAATTCACCCCTCCACTTT.

The V gene is TRBV10-3, the J gene TRBJ1-1, with D perhaps TRBD1 (6 bases). Trimming cost V 9 bases and J 5 bases, with 13 bases left between them. The CDR3 contains 12 residues. The germline V gene has CDR1 ENHRY and CDR2 SYGVKD. The CDR3 loop reads CAIQGGNTEAFF. In DNA, the CDR3 is TGTGCCATACAGGGAGGCAATACTGAAGCTTTCTTT.

The CDR3 DNA follows: TGTGCCAGCAGTATAGGGGCCACCTACGAGCAGTACGTC. It codes for CASSIGATYEQYV. This chain links TRBV6-2 or TRBV6-3 with TRBJ2-7; possibly TRBD1 for D (5 bases). Germline values: CDR1 MNHEY, CDR2 SVGEGT. Trimming pared 5 bases from V and 2 bases from J, leaving 10 bases between. The CDR3 contains 13 residues.

This rearrangement joins TRBV12-3 or TRBV12-4 to TRBJ1-2; the match to TRBD1 covers 8 bases. The CDR3 runs to 14 residues. J lost 3 bases, V lost 7 bases, and 7 bases had no gene match. The CDR3 DNA follows: TGTGCCAGCACTACCGGACAGGGCCACTATGGCTACACCTTC. Its translation: CASTTGQGHYGYTF.

The chain has TRBV19 and TRBJ2-5, with a weak D call TRBD1 (6 bases). Germline loops: CDR1 LNHDA, CDR2 SQIVND (reference sequence). CDR3 length: 17 residues. V gave up 0 bases and J gave up 3 bases, with 17 bases separating them. CDR3 in DNA: TGTGCCAGTAGTATAGATCTCGGGACAATGGCAGAAGAGACCCAGTACTTC. It encodes CASSIDLGTMAEETQYF.

Worth noting for this clonotype: One end of the junction does not line up with germline, which may come from a read error. The chain is built from TRBV15 and TRBJ1-2; D may be TRBD1 (5 bases). The germline CDR1 and CDR2 sequences are LNHNV and YYDKDF (reference sequence). This CDR3 has 16 amino acids. The CDR3 DNA reads as TGTGCCACCAGCAGAGATTCTTTGGGGCAGGGTAATGGCTGCACCTTC. Its translation: CATSRDSLGQGNGCTF.

This chain joins TRBV9 and TRBJ2-7; 10 bases map to TRBD1. Looked up from germline, CDR1 is SGDLS and CDR2 is YYNGEE. This CDR3 region has 15 residues. With V trimmed by 0 bases and J by 4 bases, 4 bases remained unmatched. CDR3 coding DNA: TGTGCCAGCAGCGTAGCTACGGGACAGGGGTACGAGCAGTACTTC. Protein sequence: CASSVATGQGYEQYF. The full variable domain, with the rest looked up from reference TRBV9 and TRBJ2-7, is DSGVTQTPKHLITATGQRVTLRCSPRSGDLSVYWYQQSLDQGLQFLIQYYNGEERAKGNILERFSAQQFPDLHSELNLSSLELGDSALYFCASSVATGQGYEQYFGPGTRLTVT.

This clonotype was observed many times. The CDR3 coding sequence is TGTGCCAGCAGCGGGGGGGACCCGGAAGCTTTCTTT. This gives the protein CASSGGDPEAFF. This chain links TRBV9 with TRBJ1-1; possibly TRBD1 for D (5 bases). Germline lookup yields CDR1 SGDLS and CDR2 YYNGEE. V was pared by 3 bases and J by 8 bases, with 11 bases between. The CDR3 extends over 12 amino acids.

The genes are TRBV10-3 and TRBJ1-2; no reliable D call. Trimming pared 3 bases from V and 7 bases from J, leaving 0 bases between. The CDR3 extends over 9 amino acids. CDR1 is ENHRY, CDR2 SYGVKD, per germline. Here the CDR3 reads CAISDGYTF. The CDR3 nucleotides are TGTGCCATCAGTGATGGCTACACCTTC.